This TCR beta chain was sequenced for a study of cytomegalovirus exposure and HLA in healthy donors. The study's findings and limits: As confirmed in vitro, three CMV-associated chains were specific for CMV antigens. First-cohort TCR clusters tended to co-occur in the approximately 110 validation repertoires, a later analysis found.

Comment on this clone: Antigen: not known.

TCRdb's table, derived via immunoSEQ multiplex PCR, lists solely in-frame clones and lacks some. The sample holds roughly 190,000 clones, approximately 86% seen once. V lost 6 bases and J lost 0; bases outside the gene matches: 8. Per germline, CDR1 SQVTM and CDR2 ANQGSEA. CDR3 size: 15 residues. The chain recombines TRBV29-1 with TRBJ1-1, with 9 bases aligning to TRBD1. This sequence was found in a man aged 25-40 years in good health and CMV-seropositive. What was sequenced was PBMCs. This CDR3 reads CSVTGGEIMNTEAFF. The CDR3 DNA is TGCAGCGTCACAGGGGGCGAGATTATGAACACTGAAGCTTTCTTT.